This T cell receptor beta chain is from a study of Ad26.COV2.S vaccination and SARS-CoV-2 variants. The germline V and J ends were trimmed by 6 bases and 10 bases, with 7 bases remaining between them. From germline, CDR1 is SQVTM and CDR2 ANQGSEA. CDR3 length equals 9 residues. Sequencing used immunoSEQ multiplex PCR; TCRdb keeps in-frame clones, though not all of them. Of about 390,000 clones in the sample, around 93% are singletons; the top ten hold more than 1.5%. Treatment defined: some 19 received Ad26.COV2.S at low or high dose, single or two shots; about 5 received placebo; per-sample allocation not given. At day 63 after the first vaccine or placebo injection, samples were drawn.

The input for sequencing was peripheral blood, taken in a trial of Ad26.COV2.S vaccine versus placebo. The TCR sequence derives from a person aged 18-65 years who received the Ad26.COV2.S COVID-19 vaccine or a placebo. The rearrangement joins TRBV29-1 to TRBJ2-1; D gene unclear. The CDR3 region is CSVESEQFF. Written as DNA, the CDR3 is TGCAGCGTAGAGAGCGAGCAGTTCTTC.